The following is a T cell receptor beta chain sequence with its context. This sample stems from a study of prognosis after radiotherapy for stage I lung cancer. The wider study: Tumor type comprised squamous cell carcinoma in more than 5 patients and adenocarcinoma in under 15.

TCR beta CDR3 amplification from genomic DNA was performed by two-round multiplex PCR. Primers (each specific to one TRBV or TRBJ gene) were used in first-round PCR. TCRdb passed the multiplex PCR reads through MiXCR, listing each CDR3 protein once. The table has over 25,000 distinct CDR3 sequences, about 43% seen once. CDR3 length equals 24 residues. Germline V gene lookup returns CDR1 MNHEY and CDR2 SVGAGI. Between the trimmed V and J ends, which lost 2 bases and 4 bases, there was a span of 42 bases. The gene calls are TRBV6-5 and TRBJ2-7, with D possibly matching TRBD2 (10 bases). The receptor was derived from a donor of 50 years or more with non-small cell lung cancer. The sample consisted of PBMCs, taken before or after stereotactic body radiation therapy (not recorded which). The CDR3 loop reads CASSYTAGTGPVGGGGLARYEQYF. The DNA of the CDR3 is TGTGCCAGCAGTTACACCGCCGGGACAGGGCCTGTAGGTGGGGGGGGACTAGCGAGGTACGAGCAGTACTTC.